These 9 T cell receptor beta chains came from one sample sequenced in a study of cytomegalovirus exposure and HLA in healthy donors. Primers for the PCR totalled 60 Vbeta and 13 Jbeta. Profiled with immunoSEQ multiplex PCR; TCRdb holds only in-frame clones, not every one. The table lists some 200,000 clones, approximately 79% of them singletons, with roughly 1.5% in the top ten. Sequencing input: PBMCs. The receptors originated from a man aged 50-60 years in good health and CMV-seronegative.

This clone has a single count. The V and J genes are TRBV27 and TRBJ2-6, with TRBD1 identical over 9 bases. With 6 bases clipped from V and 2 bases from J, the junction kept 2 bases outside the gene matches. Germline values: CDR1 MNHEY, CDR2 SMNVEV (reference sequence). The CDR3 runs 15 residues. CDR3 region: CASRTGGAGANVLTF. CDR3 DNA: TGTGCCAGCAGAACAGGGGGCGCTGGGGCCAACGTCCTGACTTTC.

The V and J genes are TRBV28 and TRBJ2-3, with 8 positions matching TRBD2. The trim removed 2 bases at V and 0 bases at J, leaving 7 bases unmatched. The CDR3 contains 17 residues. From germline, CDR1 is MDHEN and CDR2 SYDVKM. The CDR3 reads CASSLVRASGSTDTQYF. The CDR3 nucleotides are TGTGCCAGCAGTTTAGTTCGGGCTAGCGGGAGCACAGATACGCAGTATTTT.

The V call is TRBV28, the J call TRBJ2-7, with TRBD2 identical over 10 bases. There are 16 residues in the CDR3. Trimming at V came to 6 bases and at J to 0 bases, leaving 8 bases not matched to a gene. Germline values: CDR1 MDHEN, CDR2 SYDVKM. CDR3 coding DNA: TGTGCCAGCAGGCAGGGACTAGCGAAAAGCTCCTACGAGCAGTACTTC. Amino acid sequence: CASRQGLAKSSYEQYF.

V usage is TRBV19 and J usage is TRBJ2-5, with 8 bases fitting TRBD1. CDR1 is LNHDA, CDR2 SQIVND, per germline (reference sequence). The junction had 5 bases not matched to a gene; V was cut back by 5 bases and J by 3 bases. The CDR3 consists of 14 residues. The CDR3 DNA sequence: TGTGCCAGTAGTCCGTGGGACAGGAAAGAGACCCAGTACTTC. This encodes CASSPWDRKETQYF.

This chain uses TRBV9 with TRBJ1-4; D unresolved. This CDR3 region has 16 residues. Germline lookup yields CDR1 SGDLS and CDR2 YYNGEE. Trimming removed 0 bases at V and 5 bases at J, with 14 bases between. CDR3: CASSVDHRGPNEKLFF. As DNA, the CDR3 is TGTGCCAGCAGCGTAGATCATAGAGGGCCCAATGAAAAACTGTTTTTT.

The chain carries TRBV5-6 and TRBJ2-7; maybe TRBD1 (6 bases). Trimming took 3 bases from V and 7 from J, leaving 20 bases between them. CDR3 size: 15 residues. The germline CDR1 and CDR2 sequences are SGHDT and YYEEEE. DNA of the CDR3: TGTGCCAGCAGCTCGTCTAAGGACAGTTTTTATGAGCAGTACTTC. It translates to CASSSSKDSFYEQYF. Together with reference TRBV5-6 and TRBJ2-7, the CDR3 gives the full variable domain: DAGVTQSPTHLIKTRGQQVTLRCSPKSGHDTVSWYQQALGQGPQFIFQYYEEEERQRGNFPDRFSGHQFPNYSSELNVNALLLGDSALYLCASSSSKDSFYEQYFGPGTRLTVT.

This clone came up a few times. The chain is built from TRBV5-4 and TRBJ1-2; D uncertain. Germline-derived CDR1 and CDR2 are SGHNT and YYREEE (reference sequence). The CDR3 is made up of 16 amino acids. V was clipped by 3 bases and J by 8 bases, with 23 bases between them. CDR3 protein: CASSSGGRGPMSGYTF. In nucleotides, the CDR3 is TGTGCCAGCAGCTCCGGCGGTAGAGGCCCCATGAGCGGCTACACCTTC. Full variable domain (outside the CDR3, taken from reference TRBV5-4 and TRBJ1-2): ETGVTQSPTHLIKTRGQQVTLRCSSQSGHNTVSWYQQALGQGPQFIFQYYREEENGRGNFPPRFSGLQFPNYSSELNVNALELDDSALYLCASSSGGRGPMSGYTFGSGTRLTVV.

V and J are TRBV7-2 and TRBJ2-3; D remains ambiguous. The germline gives CDR1 SGHTA, CDR2 FQGNSA. This CDR3 contains 14 residues. V lost 1 base and J 0 bases, leaving 5 bases between the germline ends. The CDR3 DNA follows: TGTGCCAGCAGCTTAGAGCATAGCACAGATACGCAGTATTTT. As protein: CASSLEHSTDTQYF.

This clone has just a few counts. The chain recombines TRBV9 with TRBJ2-2; TRBD1 might be the D (7 bases). CDR1 SGDLS and CDR2 YYNGEE come from the germline V gene. The V and J ends lost 7 bases and 3 bases respectively, with 16 bases between them. This CDR3 contains 15 residues. The DNA of the CDR3 is TGTGCCAGCTCTCGACAGGGAGGAGACACCGGGGAGCTGTTTTTT. Its protein product is CASSRQGGDTGELFF.